These 16 T cell receptor beta chains originate from one sample sequenced in a study of blood T cell repertoires in COVID-19 (dated by TCRdb to the early 2020s). The library was prepared using the immunoSEQ multiplex PCR assay. Entries here come from immuneACCESS through TCRdb and include only in-frame sequences with V and J called. Some clones fail to appear in such tables; in the studies checked, an unresolved V gene covers under half of the shortfall, and the cause of the remainder is unknown. Counted in this sample were under 200,000 clones; 70% to 80% of them appeared once. The top ten clonotypes cover approximately 5.9% of the sample. The sequenced material came from peripheral blood. Receptor source: a woman between 35 and 50 years old with COVID-19, enrolled during active disease.

About this clone: This specimen includes other DNA sequences encoding the same CDR3. The chain combines TRBV5-1 with TRBJ2-7, with 8 bases lining up with TRBD2. V trimming: 0 bases; J trimming: 0 bases; junction bases outside the gene matches: 2. From germline, CDR1 is SGHRS and CDR2 YFSETQ. The CDR3 contains 15 residues. In DNA, the CDR3 is TGCGCCAGCAGCTTGGGGCTAGCGGGCTCCTACGAGCAGTACTTC. Amino acids: CASSLGLAGSYEQYF.

V is TRBV6-4 and J is TRBJ1-2; D ambiguous. With 2 bases removed from V and 5 bases from J, the gap between germline ends came to 6 bases. CDR3 length equals 12 residues. Germline V gene lookup returns CDR1 MRHNA and CDR2 SNTAGT. The CDR3 nucleotides read TGTGCCAGCAGTGACGAGCCGTATGGCTACACCTTC. Protein sequence: CASSDEPYGYTF.

The chain employs TRBV11-2 and TRBJ2-2, with 8 positions matching TRBD1. Germline V gene data show CDR1 as SGHAT and CDR2 as FQNNGV. The CDR3 spans 16 residues. Germline trimming cut 5 bases from V and 2 bases from J; bases unmatched to any gene: 7. The CDR3 here is CASSLLGQGNTGELFF. The CDR3 DNA sequence: TGTGCCAGCAGCCTCCTCGGACAGGGAAACACCGGGGAGCTGTTTTTT.

This rearrangement joins TRBV27 to TRBJ2-3; 9 bases agree with TRBD2. CDR1 MNHEY and CDR2 SMNVEV come from the germline V gene (reference sequence). The trim removed 3 bases at V and 1 base at J, leaving 5 bases unmatched. This CDR3 has 16 amino acids. CDR3 loop: CASSLFRTSGTDTQYF. The DNA of the CDR3 is TGTGCCAGCAGTTTGTTTCGGACTAGCGGCACAGATACGCAGTATTTT.

The V gene is TRBV6-5, the J gene TRBJ1-2, with a possible D match to TRBD1 (6 bases). This CDR3 is 14 amino acids long. The germline V and J ends were trimmed by 6 bases and 7 bases, with 18 bases remaining between them. The germline V gene has CDR1 MNHEY and CDR2 SVGAGI. The CDR3 region has the DNA TGTGCCAGCAGCCACTTACAGGGCTCTGCTGGCTACACCTTC. Translation: CASSHLQGSAGYTF.

The CDR3 coding sequence is TGTGCCAGCAGTCCAGGCTGGGATGAAAAACTGTTTTTT. It translates to CASSPGWDEKLFF. The V and J genes are TRBV12-3 or TRBV12-4 and TRBJ1-4; D call uncertain. V shed 5 bases and J shed 6 bases, with 10 bases lying between them. The CDR3 runs 13 residues.

The chain uses TRBV7-9 and TRBJ1-4, with 9 bases matching TRBD1. The CDR3 length is 14 residues. CDR1 SEHNR and CDR2 FQNEAQ come from the germline V gene (reference sequence). J lost 5 bases, V lost 5 bases, and 3 bases had no gene match. The CDR3 loop reads CASSRGQGNEKLFF. The CDR3 bases are TGTGCCAGCAGCCGAGGACAGGGGAATGAAAAACTGTTTTTT.

The chain combines TRBV30 with TRBJ1-4; D is unresolved. CDR3 length: 17 amino acids. From germline, CDR1 is GTSNPN and CDR2 SVGIG (reference sequence). Trimming removed 2 bases at V and 0 bases at J, with 16 bases between. For the CDR3, the DNA is TGTGCCTGGAGTAGGAGGAAAACAACCCCAACTAATGAAAAACTGTTTTTT. Its protein is CAWSRRKTTPTNEKLFF.

The chain links TRBV5-5 to TRBJ1-2; 7 positions agree with TRBD1. CDR3 length: 14 residues. The germline V gene has CDR1 SGHKS and CDR2 YYEKEE (reference sequence). V lost 0 bases and J lost 5; bases outside the gene matches: 4. Here the CDR3 reads CASSLEGTEYGYTF. The CDR3 coding sequence is TGTGCCAGCAGCTTGGAAGGGACAGAATATGGCTACACCTTC. Using reference TRBV5-5 and TRBJ1-2 for the parts outside the CDR3, the full variable domain is DAGVTQSPTHLIKTRGQQVTLRCSPISGHKSVSWYQQVLGQGPQFIFQYYEKEERGRGNFPDRFSARQFPNYSSELNVNALLLGDSALYLCASSLEGTEYGYTFGSGTRLTVV.

The chain is built from TRBV12-3 or TRBV12-4 and TRBJ2-7; TRBD1 aligns across 11 bases. The CDR3 totals 13 residues. Unmatched junction bases numbered 4, after V lost 8 bases and J lost 4 bases. The CDR3, as DNA: TGTGCCAGCCAGGGGACAGGGGGATACGAGCAGTACTTC. Translated: CASQGTGGYEQYF.

V gene TRBV7-8 combines with J gene TRBJ2-7, with 9 positions matching TRBD1. This CDR3 comprises 14 residues. With V trimmed by 5 bases and J by 4 bases, 6 bases remained unmatched. Looked up from germline, CDR1 is SGHVS and CDR2 is FQNEAQ. This CDR3 is CASSLRDRVYEQYF. The DNA of the CDR3 is TGTGCCAGCAGCCTCCGGGACAGGGTATACGAGCAGTACTTC. Full variable domain (outside the CDR3, taken from reference TRBV7-8 and TRBJ2-7): GAGVSQSPRYKVAKRGQDVALRCDPISGHVSLFWYQQALGQGPEFLTYFQNEAQLDKSGLPSDRFFAERPEGSVSTLKIQRTQQEDSAVYLCASSLRDRVYEQYFGPGTRLTVT.

The chain recombines TRBV5-5 with TRBJ1-5; 7 nucleotides line up with TRBD1. V lost 2 bases to trimming and J lost 2 bases; unmatched junction nucleotides: 4. Germline V lookup: CDR1 SGHKS, CDR2 YYEKEE (reference sequence). The CDR3 has 15 amino acids. As DNA, the CDR3 is TGTGCCAGCAGCTTCGGAGGGGGCGGCAATCAGCCCCAGCATTTT. This codes for CASSFGGGGNQPQHF.

CDR3 region: CSVDKDSYGYTF. The CDR3 DNA follows: TGCAGCGTTGATAAGGACAGCTATGGCTACACCTTC. J is TRBJ1-2 and V is TRBV29-1; weak D call: TRBD1 (6 bases). V was trimmed by 3 bases and J by 4 bases, leaving 9 bases between them. This CDR3 is built from 12 residues. CDR1 is SQVTM and CDR2 is ANQGSEA in the germline V gene.

J is TRBJ2-3 and V is TRBV29-1, with TRBD2 matching 9 bases. The CDR3 is made up of 15 amino acids. Trimming took 6 bases from V and 2 from J; bases not matched to a gene: 9. Per the germline V gene, CDR1 is SQVTM and CDR2 is ANQGSEA. The chain's CDR3 is CSVRRLAEVTDTQYF. CDR3 DNA sequence: TGCAGCGTCCGCAGACTAGCGGAAGTCACAGATACGCAGTATTTT.

The chain is built from TRBV5-8 and TRBJ1-3; D unresolved. Germline loops: CDR1 SGHTS, CDR2 YDEGEE. This CDR3 is built from 14 residues. The V end lost 0 bases, the J end lost 8 bases, and 12 bases lay between the germline ends. The CDR3 coding sequence is TGTGCCAGCAGCTTGGGTGCGGGGATAGACACCATATATTTT. Residues: CASSLGAGIDTIYF.

This clone was seen once. The chain combines TRBV10-2 with TRBJ1-5; TRBD1 aligns across 8 bases. Germline V gene data show CDR1 as WSHSY and CDR2 as SAAADI. There are 13 residues in the CDR3. V was pared by 8 bases and J by 5 bases, with 5 bases of the junction left unmatched. CDR3 residues: CASRDRGYQPQHF. The CDR3 nucleotides read TGCGCCAGCCGCGACAGGGGATATCAGCCCCAGCATTTT.